The 8 T cell receptor beta chains below come from one sample, sequenced in a study of neurological immune-mediated disorders. TCRdb independently ran MiXCR on the 5' RACE reads; one entry per CDR3 protein. The table records about 27,000 distinct CDR3 sequences, more than 20% of them present only once. Sequencing was done on a sample of PBMCs. The receptors derive from a woman aged 55-70 years in good health.

This clonotype was picked up many times. V is TRBV7-9 and J is TRBJ2-7; D is possibly TRBD2 (5 bases). Trimming shortened V by 5 bases and J by 6 bases, and 14 bases separated the two germline ends. This CDR3 has 13 amino acids. From germline, CDR1 is SEHNR and CDR2 FQNEAQ (reference sequence). CDR3: CASSALDRGEQYF. The CDR3 DNA reads as TGTGCCAGCAGCGCCCTAGATCGGGGCGAGCAGTACTTC.

This clonotype occurred many times. The V gene is TRBV28, the J gene TRBJ2-7, with TRBD2 as a possible D gene (6 bases). Germline V gene data show CDR1 as MDHEN and CDR2 as SYDVKM. CDR3 length: 18 residues. The V end was cut by 2 bases, the J end by 2 bases, with 22 bases between. The CDR3 DNA sequence: TGTGCCAGCAGTTTACGACGGGATTCCGGGACTCCGACCTACGAGCAGTACTTC. Translation: CASSLRRDSGTPTYEQYF.

This clonotype is termed medium-sized. The genes are TRBV6-5 and TRBJ1-1, with unresolved D. There are 14 residues in the CDR3. The germline V gene encodes CDR1 MNHEY and CDR2 SVGAGI. Trimming left V 2 bases short and J 1 base short, with 8 bases between. The CDR3 sequence: CASSYRVGNTEAFF. The DNA for the CDR3 is TGTGCCAGCAGTTACCGGGTGGGGAACACTGAAGCTTTCTTT.

This clonotype showed up many times. The V call is TRBV12-3 or TRBV12-4, the J call TRBJ2-3, with unresolved D. The V end lost 4 bases, the J end lost 12 bases, and 11 bases lay between the germline ends. The CDR3 is 11 residues long. CDR3 sequence: CASSWSSTQYF. As DNA, the CDR3 is TGTGCCAGCAGTTGGTCTTCTACACAGTATTTT.

The chain employs TRBV28 and TRBJ2-1; D call uncertain. Trimming removed 5 bases at V and 2 bases at J, with 10 bases between. This CDR3 spans 14 amino acids. Germline CDR1 is MDHEN and CDR2 is SYDVKM. The CDR3 DNA follows: TGTGCCAGCAGTCCTACTTCACCCTACAATGAGCAGTTCTTC. As protein: CASSPTSPYNEQFF.

The rearrangement uses TRBV28 and TRBJ2-3; D gene ambiguous. Trimming removed 6 bases from V and 6 bases from J, with 10 bases in between. CDR1 and CDR2 from the germline V gene are MDHEN and SYDVKM. The CDR3 loop spans 12 amino acids. CDR3 sequence: CASSPHLDTQYF. The CDR3 nucleotides read TGTGCCAGCAGCCCACACTTGGATACGCAGTATTTT.

This clonotype was counted ten times or more. The chain links TRBV18 to TRBJ1-2; D is perhaps TRBD1 (5 bases). Trimming shortened V by 3 bases and J by 6 bases, and 11 bases separated the two germline ends. The CDR3 length is 13 residues. CDR1 KGHSH and CDR2 LQKENI come from the germline V gene. The CDR3 DNA follows: TGTGCCAGCTCACCTTTCCGAGGGGATGGCTACACCTTC. It yields the protein CASSPFRGDGYTF.

This clonotype was observed at least ten times. The chain joins TRBV20-1 to TRBJ2-7; TRBD2 might be the D (6 bases). CDR1 DFQATT and CDR2 SNEGSKA come from the germline V gene (reference sequence). CDR3 length: 14 residues. Trimming took 4 bases from V and 0 from J, leaving 13 bases between them. The CDR3 sequence: CSAKWAGISYEQYF. In DNA, the CDR3 is TGCAGTGCTAAATGGGCGGGAATCTCCTACGAGCAGTACTTC.